The clone carrying this T cell receptor (beta chain) has ten or more counts. Its antigen is undetermined. This record belongs to a study of CD8 T cells in ankylosing spondylitis. V lost 4 bases and J lost 7, with 20 bases in between. CDR1 and CDR2 from the germline V gene are SGHRS and YFSETQ. There are 15 residues in the CDR3. Findings of the study overall: Existing reports had already noted some motif variants in reactive arthritis synovial fluid and blood. Blood from ankylosing spondylitis patients appeared to carry a characteristic roughly 8-variant TCR beta motif.

With molecular barcodes, quantitative 5'-RACE was used to make the TCR beta libraries. TCRdb redid the calling of the 5' RACE reads with MiXCR, one entry per CDR3 protein. The profile shows 200,000 to 250,000 distinct CDR3 sequences, roughly 25% of them singletons. The chain links TRBV5-1 to TRBJ2-5; no reliable D call. The clonotype comes from a male donor with ankylosing spondylitis or in good health (not recorded which). Sample: blood, either unsorted or a sorted T cell fraction (not recorded which). CDR3 protein: CASSGAGVQERTQYF. Here the CDR3 DNA reads TGCGCCAGCAGCGGAGCCGGAGTTCAGGAACGGACCCAGTACTTC.